Listed below are T cell receptor beta chains from one sample, sequenced in a study of blood T cell repertoires in COVID-19. Sequenced by immunoSEQ multiplex PCR; TCRdb stores in-frame clones only, minus some. The sample has more than 85,000 clones; 81% are singletons. Sequenced sample: peripheral blood. Receptor source: a man older than 75 with acute or convalescent COVID-19. Both conserved end residues are part of each CDR3. Each record gives: CDR3 DNA, CDR3 protein, clone size, CDR3 length, D gene, J gene, V gene. A D gene is named only where the DNA matches it firmly. Not every row has a clone size; where given, it reads once, few, many or a size class.

TGCGCCAGCAGCCAAGACAGGATCCCCAATGAGCAGTTCTTC CASSQDRIPNEQFF . 14 . TRBJ2-1 TRBV4-3
TGTGCCAGCAGCTTGGACTACTATGGCTACACCTTC CASSLDYYGYTF . 12 . TRBJ1-2 TRBV5-4
TGCGCCAGCAGCACCAGACAGGGATACGAGCAGTACTTC CASSTRQGYEQYF . 13 TRBD1 TRBJ2-7 TRBV5-1
TGTGCCAGCTCATCGGCGATACAGGGCGGGGAGCTGTTTTTT CASSSAIQGGELFF . 14 . TRBJ2-2 TRBV18
TGTGCCAGCAATATGGATCTGAGAAGGACGGGAAACTACGAGCAGTACTTC CASNMDLRRTGNYEQYF . 17 . TRBJ2-7 TRBV2
TGTGCCAGCAGCGTTGGGCGTCAAAACACCGGGGAGCTGTTTTTT CASSVGRQNTGELFF . 15 . TRBJ2-2 TRBV7-2
TGTGCCAGCAGTTACAATTGGGGCGCAGGGGACGGCTACACCTTC CASSYNWGAGDGYTF . 15 . TRBJ1-2 TRBV6-5
TGTGCCAGCAGCTTTTTTACCAGCGGCTCCTACAATGAGCAGTTCTTC CASSFFTSGSYNEQFF . 16 . TRBJ2-1 TRBV7-2
TGTGCCATCAATGGACAGGCCGACAGAGAGACCCAGTACTTC CAINGQADRETQYF . 14 TRBD1 TRBJ2-5 TRBV10-3
TGTGCCAGCAGCCAATGGGACAGGGGTGAGAATGGCTACACCTTC CASSQWDRGENGYTF . 15 TRBD1 TRBJ1-2 TRBV11-1
TGCGCCAGCAGCACTAGCGGGAGTCAAGAGACCCAGTACTTC CASSTSGSQETQYF . 14 TRBD2 TRBJ2-5 TRBV5-1
TGTGCCAGCAGCCCGGGACAGGGGGCGCATCGCGAGCAGTACTTC CASSPGQGAHREQYF few 15 TRBD1 TRBJ2-7 TRBV7-9
TGCGCCAGCAGCCCCTTTGACAGGGGGGCCGCCTTTGGAAACACCATATATTTT CASSPFDRGAAFGNTIYF few 18 TRBD1 TRBJ1-3 TRBV4-3